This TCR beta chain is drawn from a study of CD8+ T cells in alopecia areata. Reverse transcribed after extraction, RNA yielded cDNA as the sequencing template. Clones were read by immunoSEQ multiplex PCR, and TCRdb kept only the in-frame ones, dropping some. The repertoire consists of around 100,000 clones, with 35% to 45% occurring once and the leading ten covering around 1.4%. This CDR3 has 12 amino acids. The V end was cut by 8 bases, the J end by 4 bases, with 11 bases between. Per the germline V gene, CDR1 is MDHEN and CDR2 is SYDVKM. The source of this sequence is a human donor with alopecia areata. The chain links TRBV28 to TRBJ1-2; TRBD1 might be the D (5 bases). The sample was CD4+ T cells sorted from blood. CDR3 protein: CASADRSYGYTF. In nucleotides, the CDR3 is TGTGCCAGCGCCGACAGAAGCTATGGCTACACCTTC.